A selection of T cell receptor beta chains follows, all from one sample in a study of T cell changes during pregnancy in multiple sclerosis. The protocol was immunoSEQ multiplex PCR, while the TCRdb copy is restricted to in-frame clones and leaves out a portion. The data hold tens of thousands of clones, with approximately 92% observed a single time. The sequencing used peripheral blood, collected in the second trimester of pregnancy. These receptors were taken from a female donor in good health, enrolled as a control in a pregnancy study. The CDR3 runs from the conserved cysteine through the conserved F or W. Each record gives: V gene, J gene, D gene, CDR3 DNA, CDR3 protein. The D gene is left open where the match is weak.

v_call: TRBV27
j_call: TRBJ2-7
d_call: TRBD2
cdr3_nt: TGTGCCAGCAGTAAGGCCGGGACTAGTGGCTCCTACGAGCAGTACTTC
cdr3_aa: CASSKAGTSGSYEQYF

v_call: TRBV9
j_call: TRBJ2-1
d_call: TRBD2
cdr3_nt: TGTGCCAGCAGCGTAGGTAGCGGGGTGTTGAATGAGCAGTTCTTC
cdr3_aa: CASSVGSGVLNEQFF

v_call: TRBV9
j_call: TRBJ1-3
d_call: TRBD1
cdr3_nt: TGTGCCAGCAGCGTAGAAGCCGGGACAGCTGGAAACACCATATATTTT
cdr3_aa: CASSVEAGTAGNTIYF

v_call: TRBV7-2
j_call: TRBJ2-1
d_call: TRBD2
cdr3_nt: TGTGCCAGCAGCGCGGGACTAGCGGTATACAATGAGCAGTTCTTC
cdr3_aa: CASSAGLAVYNEQFF

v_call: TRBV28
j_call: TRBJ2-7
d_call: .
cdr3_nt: TGTGCCAGCAGTAGGGCGGGCGGCGAGCAGTACTTC
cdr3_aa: CASSRAGGEQYF

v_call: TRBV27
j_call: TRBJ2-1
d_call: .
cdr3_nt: TGTGCCAGCAGTTCGGAGTGGTCCTACAATGAGCAGTTCTTC
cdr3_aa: CASSSEWSYNEQFF

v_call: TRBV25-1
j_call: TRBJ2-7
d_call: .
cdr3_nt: TGTTGCCGATGCGGGGTTAGCGGCTACGAGCAGTACTTC
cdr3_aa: CCRCGVSGYEQYF

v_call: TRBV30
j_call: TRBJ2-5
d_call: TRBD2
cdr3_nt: TGTGCCTGGTCCTCAGCGGGAGTCCAAGAGACCCAGTACTTC
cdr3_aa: CAWSSAGVQETQYF

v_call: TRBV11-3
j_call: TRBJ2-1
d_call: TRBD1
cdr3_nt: TGTGCCAGCAGCCCGGACGGTAGAGGGGGCGTAGATGAGCAGTTCTTC
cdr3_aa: CASSPDGRGGVDEQFF

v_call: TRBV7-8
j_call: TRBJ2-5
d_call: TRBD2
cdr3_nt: TGTGCCAGCAGCTTAGGGAGATCGGCGGGGGGGAATCTTCAAGAGACCCAGTACTTC
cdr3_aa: CASSLGRSAGGNLQETQYF

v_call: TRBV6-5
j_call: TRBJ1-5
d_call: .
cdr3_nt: TGTGCCGGACCGCCTGGGGGGGGCAATCAGCCCCAGCATTTT
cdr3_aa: CAGPPGGGNQPQHF